These 25 T cell receptor beta chains share one sample of origin, sequenced in a study of shared clonotypes between healthy human individuals. Libraries were prepared by immunoSEQ multiplex PCR; TCRdb keeps only in-frame clonotypes and omits some of them. The sample carries fewer than 600,000 clones, roughly four fifths recorded once. Sequencing was done on a sample of PBMCs. These TCRs come from a woman in her forties in good health. Some clones in this sample may be carry-over from other donors' samples.

This clone was recorded many times. The chain has TRBV4-1 and TRBJ2-5; a weak D match, TRBD1 (6 bases). The CDR3 extends over 14 amino acids. From germline, CDR1 is MGHRA and CDR2 YSYEKL. The germline V and J ends were trimmed by 1 base and 5 bases, with 11 bases remaining between them. The CDR3 here is CASSQVGAGETQYF. The CDR3 coding sequence is TGCGCCAGCAGCCAAGTGGGGGCTGGGGAGACCCAGTACTTC.

V usage is TRBV27 and J usage is TRBJ2-7; TRBD2 matches 7 bases. Germline-derived CDR1 and CDR2 are MNHEY and SMNVEV (reference sequence). V dropped 4 bases and J dropped 2; count of bases not matched to a gene: 5. CDR3 length equals 14 residues. This chain's CDR3 is CASSWREGPYEQYF. CDR3 nucleotides: TGTGCCAGCAGTTGGAGGGAGGGACCCTACGAGCAGTACTTC.

Concerning this clone itself: Being one base from a much bigger clone, this may be a read error. At the DNA level, this CDR3 is encoded by other sequences in the same sample as well. This chain uses TRBV11-3 with TRBJ1-1; D may be TRBD1 (5 bases). There are 14 residues in the CDR3. Trimming removed 0 bases at V and 1 base at J, with 6 bases between. Germline V lookup: CDR1 SGHNT, CDR2 YENEEA. This CDR3 reads CASSLEGGNTEAFF. CDR3 DNA sequence: TGTGCCAGCAGCTTAGAGGGGGGGAACACTGAAGCTTTCTTT. Combining the CDR3 with reference TRBV11-3 and TRBJ1-1 gives the whole variable domain EAGVVQSPRYKIIEKKQPVAFWCNPISGHNTLYWYLQNLGQGPELLIRYENEEAVDDSQLPKDRFSAERLKGVDSTLKIQPAELGDSAVYLCASSLEGGNTEAFFGQGTRLTVV.

CDR3 region: CASRLSGSVSYEQYF. The CDR3 nucleotides are TGTGCCAGCAGACTTAGCGGGAGTGTCTCCTACGAGCAGTACTTC. V gene TRBV6-1 combines with J gene TRBJ2-7, with 9 bases fitting TRBD2. The CDR3 totals 15 residues. The germline gives CDR1 MNHNS, CDR2 SASEGT. The junction had 6 bases not matched to a gene; V was cut back by 6 bases and J by 0 bases.

The J gene is TRBJ2-3, the V gene TRBV6-4; the match to TRBD1 covers 7 bases. Germline trimming cut 8 bases from V and 2 bases from J; bases unmatched to any gene: 7. Per germline, CDR1 MRHNA and CDR2 SNTAGT. The CDR3 length is 14 residues. The CDR3 DNA sequence: TGTGCCAGCTCCGAGGACAGGAACACAGATACGCAGTATTTT. It translates to CASSEDRNTDTQYF.

V is TRBV30 and J is TRBJ1-4; D is uncertain. V was clipped by 1 base and J by 6 bases, with 15 bases between them. This CDR3 comprises 15 residues. Per the germline V gene, CDR1 is GTSNPN and CDR2 is SVGIG (reference sequence). CDR3 coding DNA: TGTGCCTGGAGTGGGAAGACACTTTTCTATGAAAAACTGTTTTTT. It specifies CAWSGKTLFYEKLFF.

The chain couples TRBV11-2 to TRBJ2-7; TRBD1 matches 8 bases. V gave up 5 bases and J gave up 2 bases; unmatched junction bases: 8. This CDR3 contains 15 residues. CDR1 is SGHAT and CDR2 is FQNNGV in the germline V gene. CDR3 sequence: CASSHSGQGPYEQYF. DNA of the CDR3: TGTGCCAGCAGCCACAGTGGACAGGGCCCCTACGAGCAGTACTTC.

J is TRBJ2-2 and V is TRBV7-2; D possibly corresponds to TRBD1 (6 bases). The CDR3 sequence is 13 residues long. Trimming took 6 bases from V and 6 from J, leaving 11 bases between them. Germline V lookup: CDR1 SGHTA, CDR2 FQGNSA. The CDR3 coding sequence is TGTGCCAGCAGTTGGGGGCTGCCCGGGGAGCTGTTTTTT. Encoded protein: CASSWGLPGELFF. Looking up the rest from reference TRBV7-2 and TRBJ2-2 gives the full variable domain: GAGVSQSPSNKVTEKGKDVELRCDPISGHTALYWYRQSLGQGLEFLIYFQGNSAPDKSGLPSDRFSAERTGGSVSTLTIQRTQQEDSAVYLCASSWGLPGELFFGEGSRLTVL.

V gene TRBV5-6 combines with J gene TRBJ2-2, with D tentatively TRBD1 (5 bases). The CDR3 is 15 amino acids. CDR1 is SGHDT and CDR2 is YYEEEE in the germline V gene. V was clipped by 4 bases and J by 6 bases, with 16 bases between them. The CDR3 region is CASSPRVGFAGELFF. CDR3 nucleotides: TGTGCCAGCAGCCCCAGGGTGGGGTTCGCCGGGGAGCTGTTTTTT.

The chain has TRBV5-4 and TRBJ1-3, with D hard to call. CDR3 size: 12 residues. Germline V lookup: CDR1 SGHNT, CDR2 YYREEE (reference sequence). The ends were cut back, 4 bases at V and 4 bases at J, with 6 bases in the middle. The CDR3 loop is CASSGLGNTIYF. The CDR3 DNA sequence: TGTGCCAGCAGCGGGCTCGGAAACACCATATATTTT. The full variable domain, with the rest looked up from reference TRBV5-4 and TRBJ1-3, is ETGVTQSPTHLIKTRGQQVTLRCSSQSGHNTVSWYQQALGQGPQFIFQYYREEENGRGNFPPRFSGLQFPNYSSELNVNALELDDSALYLCASSGLGNTIYFGEGSWLTVV.

Points on this clone: Other DNA sequences in the sample encode the same CDR3. The gene calls are TRBV9 and TRBJ2-1, with D unresolved. V lost 0 bases and J lost 0, with 1 base in between. The CDR3 has 13 amino acids. CDR1 and CDR2 from the germline V gene are SGDLS and YYNGEE. CDR3 region: CASSVGSYNEQFF. The CDR3 bases are TGTGCCAGCAGCGTAGGCTCCTACAATGAGCAGTTCTTC.

The chain carries TRBV29-1 and TRBJ1-2, with D unclear. CDR1 SQVTM and CDR2 ANQGSEA come from the germline V gene. The V end was cut by 6 bases, the J end by 0 bases, with 14 bases between. This CDR3 has 14 residues. CDR3: CSVLTDGANYGYTF. The CDR3 nucleotides are TGCAGCGTACTAACGGACGGAGCTAACTATGGCTACACCTTC.

Of note for this clone: A far more abundant clone sits one base away, making this likely a read error. The chain joins TRBV6-1 to TRBJ1-1; D might be TRBD1 (5 bases). Germline assignment: CDR1 MNHNS and CDR2 SASEGT. The CDR3 consists of 14 residues. The DNA of the CDR3 is TGTGCCAACAGTGAAGTGACGGGGGTAGCTGAAGCTTTCTTT. Its translation: CANSEVTGVAEAFF.

This chain connects TRBV27 to TRBJ1-1; D not resolved. The germline gives CDR1 MNHEY, CDR2 SMNVEV (reference sequence). V shed 8 bases and J shed 5 bases, with 18 bases lying between them. The CDR3 contains 14 residues. CDR3 sequence (DNA): TGTGCCAGCGTTACGACGGGCCTATTGACTGAAGCTTTCTTT. It translates to CASVTTGLLTEAFF.

The V gene is TRBV5-6, the J gene TRBJ1-1; possible D gene TRBD1, 6 bases. V lost 5 bases and J 4 bases, leaving 15 bases between the germline ends. The germline CDR1 and CDR2 sequences are SGHDT and YYEEEE. This CDR3 has 14 amino acids. Here the CDR3 DNA reads TGTGCCAGCAGTTCAGGACCAGGGGTCACTGAAGCTTTCTTT. This sequence encodes CASSSGPGVTEAFF.

The chain combines TRBV5-6 with TRBJ1-1; tentatively, D is TRBD1 (5 bases). Germline CDR1 is SGHDT and CDR2 is YYEEEE. This CDR3 comprises 14 residues. Trimming took off 2 bases at V and 1 base at J, with 9 bases between the two ends. The CDR3 is CASSLVGANTEAFF. CDR3 bases: TGTGCCAGCAGCTTAGTAGGGGCGAACACTGAAGCTTTCTTT. Full variable domain (rest looked up from reference TRBV5-6 and TRBJ1-1): DAGVTQSPTHLIKTRGQQVTLRCSPKSGHDTVSWYQQALGQGPQFIFQYYEEEERQRGNFPDRFSGHQFPNYSSELNVNALLLGDSALYLCASSLVGANTEAFFGQGTRLTVV.

The CDR3 here is CASSLSVTLWGGYTF. CDR3 coding DNA: TGTGCCAGCAGTTTATCCGTGACGTTGTGGGGGGGCTACACCTTC. V gene TRBV28 combines with J gene TRBJ1-2, with D perhaps matching TRBD1 (5 bases). The CDR3 is 15 residues long. Trimming took 1 base from V and 8 from J, leaving 17 bases between them. Per the germline V gene, CDR1 is MDHEN and CDR2 is SYDVKM.

This clone was seen only once. A read error likely explains this, since a far larger clone differs by one base. At the DNA level, this CDR3 is encoded by other sequences in the same sample as well. The V call is TRBV18, the J call TRBJ2-1; D is uncertain. Trimming stripped 5 bases from V and 4 bases from J, with 3 bases between. The length of the CDR3 is 11 residues. Germline loops: CDR1 KGHSH, CDR2 LQKENI. CDR3 DNA sequence: TGTGCCAGCTCAACTTACAATGAGCAGTTCTTC. Translation gives CASSTYNEQFF.

This chain links TRBV5-1 with TRBJ2-1; unclear D gene. This CDR3 is built from 13 residues. CDR1 is SGHRS, CDR2 YFSETQ, per germline. Trimming left V 1 base short and J 7 bases short, with 9 bases between. Written as DNA, the CDR3 is TGCGCCAGCAGCTTGTCAGCCGGGAATGAGCAGTTCTTC. Translating it yields CASSLSAGNEQFF.

A word on this clone: The sample has other DNA sequences that encode this CDR3 too. The genes are TRBV30 and TRBJ2-3; maybe TRBD2 (6 bases). The CDR3 sequence is 14 residues long. Germline V lookup: CDR1 GTSNPN, CDR2 SVGIG (reference sequence). Trimming took 1 base from V and 0 from J, leaving 8 bases between them. This CDR3 reads CAWSGGTSTDTQYF. DNA for the CDR3: TGTGCCTGGAGTGGGGGGACTAGCACAGATACGCAGTATTTT.

V is TRBV30 and J is TRBJ1-5, with TRBD1 matching over 9 bases. The CDR3 runs to 14 residues. CDR1 and CDR2 (germline): GTSNPN, SVGIG (reference sequence). V trimming: 5 bases; J trimming: 7 bases; junction bases outside the gene matches: 9. CDR3 loop: CAWQRGQGRQPQHF. The CDR3 DNA is TGTGCCTGGCAACGGGGACAGGGACGCCAGCCCCAGCATTTT.

The V and J genes are TRBV7-9 and TRBJ2-2, with 12 bases matching TRBD1. The V gene's germline CDR1 is SEHNR and CDR2 FQNEAQ (reference sequence). This CDR3 region has 15 residues. The ends lost 5 bases at V and 5 bases at J; junction bases unmatched: 3. CDR3 loop: CASSPGQGATGELFF. The DNA for the CDR3 is TGTGCCAGCAGCCCGGGACAGGGGGCGACCGGGGAGCTGTTTTTT. Together with reference TRBV7-9 and TRBJ2-2, the CDR3 gives the full variable domain: DTGVSQNPRHKITKRGQNVTFRCDPISEHNRLYWYRQTLGQGPEFLTYFQNEAQLEKSRLLSDRFSAERPKGSFSTLEIQRTEQGDSAMYLCASSPGQGATGELFFGEGSRLTVL.

V is TRBV7-3 and J is TRBJ2-1, with D possibly called TRBD1 or TRBD2 (5 bases each). The CDR3 consists of 14 residues. Trimming removed 5 bases from V and 12 bases from J, with 20 bases in between. Per the germline V gene, CDR1 is SGHTA and CDR2 is FQGTGA. CDR3 coding DNA: TGTGCCAGCAGCGACCCGGGACCCCAAAGGGGGCAGTTCTTC. Amino acids: CASSDPGPQRGQFF. Together with reference TRBV7-3 and TRBJ2-1, the CDR3 gives the full variable domain: GAGVSQTPSNKVTEKGKYVELRCDPISGHTALYWYRQSLGQGPEFLIYFQGTGAADDSGLPNDRFFAVRPEGSVSTLKIQRTERGDSAVYLCASSDPGPQRGQFFGPGTRLTVL.

This clone has a handful of counts. The J gene is TRBJ2-3, the V gene TRBV5-1, with TRBD1 as a possible D gene (5 bases). The CDR3 runs 16 residues. CDR1 is SGHRS, CDR2 YFSETQ, per germline. The V end lost 5 bases, the J end lost 2 bases, and 18 bases lay between the germline ends. The CDR3 DNA sequence: TGCGCCAGCAGACCTATCCAGGGCCAGAACACAGATACGCAGTATTTT. Its translation is CASRPIQGQNTDTQYF.

This chain connects TRBV7-2 to TRBJ2-1; D possibly corresponds to TRBD2 (6 bases). Between the trimmed V and J ends, which lost 2 bases and 9 bases, there was a span of 17 bases. Germline-derived CDR1 and CDR2 are SGHTA and FQGNSA. This CDR3 comprises 15 residues. CDR3 DNA sequence: TGTGCCAGCAGCTTAACAACGACTAGTCGGGGTGAGCAGTTCTTC. Translating it yields CASSLTTTSRGEQFF.